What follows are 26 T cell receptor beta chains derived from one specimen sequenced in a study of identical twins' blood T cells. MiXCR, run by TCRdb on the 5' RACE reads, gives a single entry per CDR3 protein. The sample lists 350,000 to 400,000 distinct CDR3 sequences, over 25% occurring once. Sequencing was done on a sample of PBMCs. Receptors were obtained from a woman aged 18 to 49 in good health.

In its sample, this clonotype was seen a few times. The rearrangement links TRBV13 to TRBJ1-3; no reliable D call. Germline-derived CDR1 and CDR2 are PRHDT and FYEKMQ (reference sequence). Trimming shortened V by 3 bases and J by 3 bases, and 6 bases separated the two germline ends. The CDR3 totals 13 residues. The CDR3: CASSLTLGNTIYF. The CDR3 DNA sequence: TGTGCCAGCAGCTTGACACTTGGAAACACCATATATTTT.

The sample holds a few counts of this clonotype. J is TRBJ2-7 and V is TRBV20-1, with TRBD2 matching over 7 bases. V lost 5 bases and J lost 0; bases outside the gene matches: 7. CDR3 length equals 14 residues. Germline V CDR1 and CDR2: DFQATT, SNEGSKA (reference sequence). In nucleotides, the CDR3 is TGCAGTGCTTCCAGCGGGGACCGCTCCTACGAGCAGTACTTC. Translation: CSASSGDRSYEQYF.

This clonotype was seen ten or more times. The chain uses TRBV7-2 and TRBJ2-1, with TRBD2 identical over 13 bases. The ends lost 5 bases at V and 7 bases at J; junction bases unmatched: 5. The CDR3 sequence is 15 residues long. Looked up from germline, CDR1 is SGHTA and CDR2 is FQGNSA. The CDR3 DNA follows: TGTGCCAGCAGCCCCGGGACTAGCGGGATAAATGAGCAGTTCTTC. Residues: CASSPGTSGINEQFF.

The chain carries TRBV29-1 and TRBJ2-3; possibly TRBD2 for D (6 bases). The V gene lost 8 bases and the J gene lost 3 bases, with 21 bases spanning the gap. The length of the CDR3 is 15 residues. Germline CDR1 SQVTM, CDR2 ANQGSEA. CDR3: CSLLGRDSVTDTQYF. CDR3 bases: TGCAGCCTACTCGGGCGGGATTCTGTTACAGATACGCAGTATTTT.

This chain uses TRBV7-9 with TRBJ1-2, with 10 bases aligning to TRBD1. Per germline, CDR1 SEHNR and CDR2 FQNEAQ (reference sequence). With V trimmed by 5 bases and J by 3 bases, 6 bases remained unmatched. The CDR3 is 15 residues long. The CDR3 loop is CASSLGQGLDYGYTF. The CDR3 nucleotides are TGTGCCAGCAGCCTGGGACAGGGGCTGGACTATGGCTACACCTTC.

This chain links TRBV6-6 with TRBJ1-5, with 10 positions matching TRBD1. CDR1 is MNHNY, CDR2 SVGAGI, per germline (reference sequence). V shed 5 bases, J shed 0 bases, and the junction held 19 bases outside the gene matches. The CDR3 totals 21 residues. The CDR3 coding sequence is TGTGCCAGCAGTGGGGACCCTTTGATCGGACAGGGGGACGATAGCAATCAGCCCCAGCATTTT. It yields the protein CASSGDPLIGQGDDSNQPQHF.

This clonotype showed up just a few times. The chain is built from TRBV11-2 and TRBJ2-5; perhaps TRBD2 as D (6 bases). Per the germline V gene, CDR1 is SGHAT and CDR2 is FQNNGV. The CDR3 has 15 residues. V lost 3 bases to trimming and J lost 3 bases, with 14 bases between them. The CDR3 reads CASSFGRGGEETQYF. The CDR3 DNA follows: TGTGCCAGCAGCTTTGGAAGAGGCGGGGAAGAGACCCAGTACTTC.

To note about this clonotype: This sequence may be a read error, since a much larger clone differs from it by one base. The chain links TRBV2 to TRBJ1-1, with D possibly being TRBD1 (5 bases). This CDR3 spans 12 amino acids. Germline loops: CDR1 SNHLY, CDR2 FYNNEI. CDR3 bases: TGTTCCAGCAGTTGGGGGAGGGCTGAAGCTTTCTTT. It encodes CSSSWGRAEAFF.

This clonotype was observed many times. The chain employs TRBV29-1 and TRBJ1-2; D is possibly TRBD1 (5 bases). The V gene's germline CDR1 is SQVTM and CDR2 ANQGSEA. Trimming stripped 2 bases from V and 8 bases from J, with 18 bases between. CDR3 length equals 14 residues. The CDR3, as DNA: TGCAGCGTTGAAATAGGGACCAACCTCTACGGCTACACCTTC. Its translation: CSVEIGTNLYGYTF.

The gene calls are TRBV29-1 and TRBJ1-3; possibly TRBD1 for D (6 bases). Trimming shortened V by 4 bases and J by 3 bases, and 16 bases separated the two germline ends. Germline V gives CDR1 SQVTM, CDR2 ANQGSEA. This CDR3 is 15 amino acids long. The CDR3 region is CSVVGGGVLGNTIYF. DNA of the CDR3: TGCAGCGTTGTCGGAGGGGGAGTCCTTGGAAACACCATATATTTT.

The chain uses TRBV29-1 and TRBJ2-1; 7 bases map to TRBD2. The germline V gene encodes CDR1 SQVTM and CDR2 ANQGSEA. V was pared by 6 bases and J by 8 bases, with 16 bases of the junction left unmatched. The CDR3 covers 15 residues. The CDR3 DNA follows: TGCAGCGTAGTCGACTTTGCGGGGGTAGGGGATGAGCAGTTCTTC. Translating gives CSVVDFAGVGDEQFF.

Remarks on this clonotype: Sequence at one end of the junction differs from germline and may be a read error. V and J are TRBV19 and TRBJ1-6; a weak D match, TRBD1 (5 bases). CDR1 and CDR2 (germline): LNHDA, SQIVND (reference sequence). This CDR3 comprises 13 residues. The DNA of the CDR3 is TGTGCCAGTATGAATTCTGTGAGGGGACCCCCCCACTTT. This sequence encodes CASMNSVRGPPHF.

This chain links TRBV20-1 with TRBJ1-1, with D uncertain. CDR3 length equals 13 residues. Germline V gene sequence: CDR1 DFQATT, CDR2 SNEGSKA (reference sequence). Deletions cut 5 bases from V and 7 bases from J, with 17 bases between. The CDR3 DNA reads TGCAGTGCTGTTTATGGGAACGGAATTGAAGCTTTCTTT. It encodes CSAVYGNGIEAFF.

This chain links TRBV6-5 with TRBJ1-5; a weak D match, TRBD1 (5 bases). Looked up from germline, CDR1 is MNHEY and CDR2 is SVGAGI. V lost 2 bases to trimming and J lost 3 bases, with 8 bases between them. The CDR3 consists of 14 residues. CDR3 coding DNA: TGTGCCAGCAGTTACGCTGGGGCCAATCAGCCCCAGCATTTT. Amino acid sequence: CASSYAGANQPQHF.

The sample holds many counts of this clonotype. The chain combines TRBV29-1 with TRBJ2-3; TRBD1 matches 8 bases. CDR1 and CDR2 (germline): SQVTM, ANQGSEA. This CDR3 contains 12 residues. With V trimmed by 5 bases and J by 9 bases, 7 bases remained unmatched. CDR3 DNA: TGCAGCGTTTCCGGGACAGGCCCAACGCAGTATTTT. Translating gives CSVSGTGPTQYF.

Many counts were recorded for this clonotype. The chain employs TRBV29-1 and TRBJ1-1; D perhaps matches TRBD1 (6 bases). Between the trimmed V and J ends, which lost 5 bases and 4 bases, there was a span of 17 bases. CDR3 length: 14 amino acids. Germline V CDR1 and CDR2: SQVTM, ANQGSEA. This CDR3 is CSVSTDSGSTEAFF. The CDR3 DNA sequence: TGCAGCGTTTCCACGGACAGTGGGAGCACTGAAGCTTTCTTT.

CDR3 sequence reads: CASSGRPTTALFGYGYTF. The CDR3 coding sequence is TGTGCCAGCAGCGGCCGGCCGACAACGGCGCTTTTTGGCTATGGCTACACCTTC. V is TRBV9 and J is TRBJ1-2; the D is unclear. The germline gives CDR1 SGDLS, CDR2 YYNGEE. The CDR3 loop spans 18 amino acids. V was cut by 3 bases and J by 4 bases, with 25 bases left in between.

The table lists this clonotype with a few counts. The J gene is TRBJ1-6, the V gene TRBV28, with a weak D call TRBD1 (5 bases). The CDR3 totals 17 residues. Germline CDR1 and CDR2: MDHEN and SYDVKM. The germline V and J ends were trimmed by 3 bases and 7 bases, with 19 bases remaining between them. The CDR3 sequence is CASSLNPFGTVNSPLHF. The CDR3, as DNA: TGTGCCAGCAGTTTGAATCCCTTCGGGACGGTCAATTCACCCCTCCACTTT.

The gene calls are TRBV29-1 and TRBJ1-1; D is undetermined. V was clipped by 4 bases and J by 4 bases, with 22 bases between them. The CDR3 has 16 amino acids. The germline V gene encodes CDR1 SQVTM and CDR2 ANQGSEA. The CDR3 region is CSVAWSSWSPRTEAFF. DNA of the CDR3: TGCAGCGTTGCTTGGTCGTCCTGGTCCCCGCGCACTGAAGCTTTCTTT.

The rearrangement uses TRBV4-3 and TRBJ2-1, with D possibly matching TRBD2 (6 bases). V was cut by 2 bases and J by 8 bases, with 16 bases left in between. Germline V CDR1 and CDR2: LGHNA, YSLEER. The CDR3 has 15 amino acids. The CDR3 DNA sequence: TGCGCCAGCAGCCAAATAACTACTAGCTGGGATGAGCAGTTCTTC. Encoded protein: CASSQITTSWDEQFF.

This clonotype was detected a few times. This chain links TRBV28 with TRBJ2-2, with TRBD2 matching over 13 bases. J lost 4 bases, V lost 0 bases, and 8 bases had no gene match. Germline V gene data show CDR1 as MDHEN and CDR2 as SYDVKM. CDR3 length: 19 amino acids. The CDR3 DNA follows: TGTGCCAGCAGTTTATGGTCGACTAGCGGGAGGCAGGGCACCGGGGAGCTGTTTTTT. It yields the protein CASSLWSTSGRQGTGELFF.

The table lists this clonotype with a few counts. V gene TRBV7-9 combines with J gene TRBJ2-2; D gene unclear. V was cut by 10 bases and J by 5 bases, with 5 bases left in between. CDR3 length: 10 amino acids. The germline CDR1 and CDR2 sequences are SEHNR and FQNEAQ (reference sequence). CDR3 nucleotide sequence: TGTGCCACCTTAACCGGGGAGCTGTTTTTT. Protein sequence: CATLTGELFF.

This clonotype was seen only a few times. CDR3 loop: CSARGGGTKGWTEAFF. The CDR3 region has the DNA TGCAGTGCTAGAGGGGGGGGGACGAAGGGGTGGACAGAAGCTTTCTTT. The V and J genes are TRBV20-1 and TRBJ1-1; tentative D call: TRBD1 (5 bases). The length of the CDR3 is 16 residues. V lost 1 base, J lost 8 bases, and 23 bases lay in between. Germline CDR1 reads DFQATT; CDR2 reads SNEGSKA (reference sequence).

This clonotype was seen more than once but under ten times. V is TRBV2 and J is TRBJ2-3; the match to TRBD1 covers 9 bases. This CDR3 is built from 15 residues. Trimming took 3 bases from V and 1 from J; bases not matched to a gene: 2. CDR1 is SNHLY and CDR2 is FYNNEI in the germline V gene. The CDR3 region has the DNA TGTGCCAGCAGTGAGACAGGGGGAGGCACAGATACGCAGTATTTT. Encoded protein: CASSETGGGTDTQYF.

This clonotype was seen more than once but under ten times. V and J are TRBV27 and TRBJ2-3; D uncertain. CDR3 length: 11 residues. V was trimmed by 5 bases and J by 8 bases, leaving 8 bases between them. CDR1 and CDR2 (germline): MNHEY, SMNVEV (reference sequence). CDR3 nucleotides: TGTGCCAGCAGTGGGCTGGGTACGCAGTATTTT. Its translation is CASSGLGTQYF.

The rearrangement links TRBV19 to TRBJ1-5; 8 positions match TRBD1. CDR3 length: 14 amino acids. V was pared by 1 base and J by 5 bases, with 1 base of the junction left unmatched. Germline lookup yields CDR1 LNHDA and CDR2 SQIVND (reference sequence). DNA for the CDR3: TGTGCCAGTAGTATAGCAGGGGGCGATCAGCCCCAGCATTTT. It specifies CASSIAGGDQPQHF.